This TCR beta chain originates from a study of Ad26.COV2.S vaccination and SARS-CoV-2 variants. As for treatment: about 20 received Ad26.COV2.S at low or high dose, single or two shots; roughly five received placebo; per-sample allocation not given. The investigators took samples on day 63 after the first vaccine or placebo injection. Germline V CDR1 and CDR2: MNHEY, SMNVEV (reference sequence). The V and J ends lost 5 bases and 0 bases respectively, with 4 bases between them. The CDR3 runs to 12 residues. The table came from immunoSEQ multiplex PCR; TCRdb's copy has only in-frame clones and leaves some out. The sample carries hundreds of thousands of clones, roughly 87% recorded once.

The material was peripheral blood, obtained in a trial of Ad26.COV2.S vaccine versus placebo. This sequence originates from a person aged 18 to 59 who received the Ad26.COV2.S COVID-19 vaccine or a placebo. V usage is TRBV27 and J usage is TRBJ2-5; no definite D call. The CDR3 region has the DNA TGTGCCAGCAGTCGGGACCAAGAGACCCAGTACTTC. As protein: CASSRDQETQYF.